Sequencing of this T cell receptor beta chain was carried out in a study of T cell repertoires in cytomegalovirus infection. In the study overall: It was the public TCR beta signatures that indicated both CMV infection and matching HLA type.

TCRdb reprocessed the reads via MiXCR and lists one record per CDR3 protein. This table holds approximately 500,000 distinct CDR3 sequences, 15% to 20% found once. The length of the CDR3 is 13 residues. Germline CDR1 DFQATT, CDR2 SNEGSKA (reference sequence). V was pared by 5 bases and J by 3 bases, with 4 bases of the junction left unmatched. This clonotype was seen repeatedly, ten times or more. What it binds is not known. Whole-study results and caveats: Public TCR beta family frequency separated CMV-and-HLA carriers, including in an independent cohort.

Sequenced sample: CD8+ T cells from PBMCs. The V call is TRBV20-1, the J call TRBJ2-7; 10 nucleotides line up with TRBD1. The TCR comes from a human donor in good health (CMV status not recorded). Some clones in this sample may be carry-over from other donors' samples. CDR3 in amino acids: CSAPGQGLYEQYF. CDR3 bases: TGCAGTGCTCCGGGACAGGGGCTCTACGAGCAGTACTTC.